The 5 T cell receptor beta chains below were found in one sample sequenced in a study of blood T cell repertoires in COVID-19. The data were produced by immunoSEQ multiplex PCR, yet TCRdb's version contains in-frame clones alone and is incomplete. The table records 390,000 or so clones, 89% of them present only once. The sequencing input was peripheral blood. The receptors come from a woman aged 25 to 39 with COVID-19, enrolled during active disease.

This chain connects TRBV6-5 to TRBJ2-1; D gene unclear. Germline lookup yields CDR1 MNHEY and CDR2 SVGAGI. The CDR3 contains 14 residues. Trimming took off 7 bases at V and 9 bases at J, with 19 bases between the two ends. CDR3 sequence: CASTDFGPGGEQFF. The CDR3, as DNA: TGTGCCAGCACCGACTTCGGCCCGGGTGGTGAGCAGTTCTTC.

V gene TRBV5-6 combines with J gene TRBJ1-1; D is uncertain. Germline lookup yields CDR1 SGHDT and CDR2 YYEEEE. The CDR3 length is 15 residues. V was clipped by 0 bases and J by 0 bases, with 9 bases between them. The CDR3 bases are TGTGCCAGCAGCTTGGGGGCAGCCATGAACACTGAAGCTTTCTTT. Protein: CASSLGAAMNTEAFF.

The chain couples TRBV19 to TRBJ1-4; D gene uncertain. The V end lost 9 bases, the J end lost 5 bases, and 13 bases lay between the germline ends. The germline gives CDR1 LNHDA, CDR2 SQIVND (reference sequence). CDR3 length: 13 residues. The CDR3 nucleotides read TGTGCCAGCTCGGTCCTATTAAATGAAAAACTGTTTTTT. Protein: CASSVLLNEKLFF.

This clone was recorded once. J is TRBJ2-1 and V is TRBV28; D unresolved. This CDR3 has 18 residues. Germline lookup yields CDR1 MDHEN and CDR2 SYDVKM. The V end lost 3 bases, the J end lost 2 bases, and 20 bases lay between the germline ends. This CDR3 reads CASSFLDGHSDTYNEQFF. The CDR3, as DNA: TGTGCCAGCAGTTTCCTTGACGGTCACAGTGATACCTACAATGAGCAGTTCTTC.

The chain combines TRBV18 with TRBJ1-5; 7 nucleotides align to TRBD1. Germline trimming cut 2 bases from V and 4 bases from J; bases unmatched to any gene: 8. Germline V gives CDR1 KGHSH, CDR2 LQKENI. The CDR3 runs to 16 residues. The CDR3 nucleotides are TGTGCCAGCTCACCAACCCGACAGGGAGGAAATCAGCCCCAGCATTTT. It codes for CASSPTRQGGNQPQHF.